The rows below give T cell receptor beta chains drawn from one sample of a study of cytomegalovirus exposure and HLA in healthy donors. Using immunoSEQ multiplex PCR, the repertoire was profiled, and TCRdb retains in-frame clones only, with some absent. This sample yields approximately 270,000 clones, of which almost 90% are seen a single time; 0.35% to 0.4% belongs to the top ten. Sequenced: PBMCs. The receptors come from a woman aged 18-29 years in good health and CMV-seronegative. Each CDR3 is given with its conserved first and last residue. Fields, in order: V gene, J gene, clone size, D gene, CDR3 DNA, CDR3 protein. A D gene is named only where the DNA matches it firmly. The size entry is marked missing in some rows and otherwise reads once, few, many or a size class.

V gene: TRBV10-1
J gene: TRBJ1-1
clone size: .
D gene: .
CDR3 DNA: TGCGCCACCAGACCTTGGCCGAACACTGAAGCTTTCTTT
CDR3 protein: CATRPWPNTEAFF

V gene: TRBV10-3
J gene: TRBJ2-3
clone size: .
D gene: .
CDR3 DNA: TGTGCCATCAGTGACGGAGATACGCAGTATTTT
CDR3 protein: CAISDGDTQYF

V gene: TRBV10-3
J gene: TRBJ2-7
clone size: once
D gene: TRBD1
CDR3 DNA: TGTGCCATCAGTGTAGGGACAGGGGTTCAGGAGCAGTACTTC
CDR3 protein: CAISVGTGVQEQYF

V gene: TRBV7-9
J gene: TRBJ1-6
clone size: .
D gene: .
CDR3 DNA: TGTGCCAGCAGTTCTACAGACTCCTATAATTCACCCCTCCACTTT
CDR3 protein: CASSSTDSYNSPLHF

V gene: TRBV4-3
J gene: TRBJ2-7
clone size: .
D gene: TRBD2
CDR3 DNA: TGCGCCAGCAGCCAAGAGTGGGTAGCGGGGCCCTCCTACGAGCAGTACTTC
CDR3 protein: CASSQEWVAGPSYEQYF

V gene: TRBV19
J gene: TRBJ2-5
clone size: few
D gene: .
CDR3 DNA: TGTGCCAGTAGTATAGGTACTAGCTGGGAGACCCAGTACTTC
CDR3 protein: CASSIGTSWETQYF

V gene: TRBV29-1
J gene: TRBJ2-3
clone size: .
D gene: TRBD2
CDR3 DNA: TGCAGCGCCGTACTAGCGGACACAGATACGCAGTATTTT
CDR3 protein: CSAVLADTDTQYF

V gene: TRBV5-4
J gene: TRBJ1-2
clone size: .
D gene: .
CDR3 DNA: TGTGCCAGCAGTTCTACAGTGCTCAATGGTGGCTACACCTTC
CDR3 protein: CASSSTVLNGGYTF

V gene: TRBV28
J gene: TRBJ2-3
clone size: .
D gene: .
CDR3 DNA: TGTGCCAGCAGTTTAATCGGGGCAGATACGCAGTATTTT
CDR3 protein: CASSLIGADTQYF

V gene: TRBV28
J gene: TRBJ2-3
clone size: once
D gene: .
CDR3 DNA: TGTGCCAGCAGTTCTTCTCTGGGCCATGTAATAGATACGCAGTATTTT
CDR3 protein: CASSSSLGHVIDTQYF

V gene: TRBV2
J gene: TRBJ1-4
clone size: .
D gene: .
CDR3 DNA: TGTGCCAGCAATCTAAATGAAAAACTGTTTTTT
CDR3 protein: CASNLNEKLFF

V gene: TRBV18
J gene: TRBJ2-3
clone size: .
D gene: TRBD2
CDR3 DNA: TGTGCCAGCTCACTAGCGGGGGGGCCAGATACGCAGTATTTT
CDR3 protein: CASSLAGGPDTQYF

V gene: TRBV7-9
J gene: TRBJ2-1
clone size: .
D gene: TRBD2
CDR3 DNA: TGTGCCAGCAGCTGGGCGGGGGGGAATGAGCAGTTCTTC
CDR3 protein: CASSWAGGNEQFF

V gene: TRBV10-2
J gene: TRBJ2-2
clone size: .
D gene: .
CDR3 DNA: TGCGCCAGCAGTGGGGTGGGGCGGAACACCGGGGAGCTGTTTTTT
CDR3 protein: CASSGVGRNTGELFF

V gene: TRBV6-1
J gene: TRBJ2-4
clone size: few
D gene: TRBD2
CDR3 DNA: TGTGCCAGCAGCCCCATTAGCGGGGGGGCAGACATTCAGTACTTC
CDR3 protein: CASSPISGGADIQYF

V gene: TRBV7-6
J gene: TRBJ2-3
clone size: .
D gene: TRBD2
CDR3 DNA: TGTGCCAGCAGCCCCTCGCGGGGGGCCGCAGATACGCAGTATTTT
CDR3 protein: CASSPSRGAADTQYF

V gene: TRBV10-3
J gene: TRBJ1-1
clone size: .
D gene: TRBD1
CDR3 DNA: TGTGCCATCAGTGAGATCGGCTCAGGGGGCAAGGGTAACACTGAAGCTTTCTTT
CDR3 protein: CAISEIGSGGKGNTEAFF

V gene: TRBV7-2
J gene: TRBJ1-6
clone size: .
D gene: TRBD1
CDR3 DNA: TGTGCCAGCAGCCTGGACAGGGGAAATTCACCCCTCCACTTT
CDR3 protein: CASSLDRGNSPLHF

V gene: TRBV7-6
J gene: TRBJ1-1
clone size: .
D gene: TRBD1
CDR3 DNA: TGTGCCAGCAGCTCTGGGGACAGGAGAACTGAAGCTTTCTTT
CDR3 protein: CASSSGDRRTEAFF

V gene: TRBV5-1
J gene: TRBJ2-5
clone size: .
D gene: TRBD1
CDR3 DNA: TGCGCCAGCAGCTTGGGGAGACAGGGGGCGGAGACCCAGTACTTC
CDR3 protein: CASSLGRQGAETQYF

V gene: TRBV19
J gene: TRBJ2-1
clone size: .
D gene: TRBD1
CDR3 DNA: TGTGCCAGTCGACCTCCGGGACAGGGAGATGAGCAGTTCTTC
CDR3 protein: CASRPPGQGDEQFF

V gene: TRBV5-1
J gene: TRBJ2-2
clone size: .
D gene: .
CDR3 DNA: TGCGCCAGCAGCTTGTTACTAGCAGCGAACACCGGGGAGCTGTTTTTT
CDR3 protein: CASSLLLAANTGELFF

V gene: TRBV6-4
J gene: TRBJ1-5
clone size: few
D gene: .
CDR3 DNA: TGTGCCAGCAGTGACTATCAGGGCTGGAGCAATCAGCCCCAGCATTTT
CDR3 protein: CASSDYQGWSNQPQHF

V gene: TRBV5-1
J gene: TRBJ1-1
clone size: .
D gene: .
CDR3 DNA: TGCGCCAGCAGCTGGCATAGGGCAGGGGACATGAACACTGAAGCTTTCTTT
CDR3 protein: CASSWHRAGDMNTEAFF

V gene: TRBV19
J gene: TRBJ1-6
clone size: .
D gene: .
CDR3 DNA: TGTGCCAGTAGTATAAGTTCCGGGGTTGCTTCACCCCTCCACTTT
CDR3 protein: CASSISSGVASPLHF

V gene: TRBV4-3
J gene: TRBJ2-3
clone size: .
D gene: TRBD2
CDR3 DNA: TGCGCCAGCAGCCGATCCCGGGGGGGCAGGGATACGCAGTATTTT
CDR3 protein: CASSRSRGGRDTQYF

V gene: TRBV30
J gene: TRBJ1-1
clone size: .
D gene: .
CDR3 DNA: TGTGCCTGGAGTTCCTGGACAGTTACTGAAGCTTTCTTT
CDR3 protein: CAWSSWTVTEAFF

V gene: TRBV5-5
J gene: TRBJ2-5
clone size: few
D gene: TRBD2
CDR3 DNA: TGTGCCAGCAGCTTACTAGCGGCACAAGAGACCCAGTACTTC
CDR3 protein: CASSLLAAQETQYF

V gene: TRBV28
J gene: TRBJ1-4
clone size: .
D gene: .
CDR3 DNA: TGTGCCAGCAGAGGGATAGACAGAACTAATGAAAAACTGTTTTTT
CDR3 protein: CASRGIDRTNEKLFF

V gene: TRBV5-8
J gene: TRBJ1-2
clone size: .
D gene: .
CDR3 DNA: TGTGCCAGCAGCCCCAGGACAGCGACCTATGGCTACACCTTC
CDR3 protein: CASSPRTATYGYTF

V gene: TRBV6-5
J gene: TRBJ1-2
clone size: .
D gene: .
CDR3 DNA: TGTGCCAGCAAAGACGGGTTCTATGGCTACACCTTC
CDR3 protein: CASKDGFYGYTF

V gene: TRBV7-3
J gene: TRBJ2-2
clone size: .
D gene: TRBD1
CDR3 DNA: TGTGCCAGCAGCTTAAATATGCCGGGGACAGGGAACACCGGGGAGCTGTTTTTT
CDR3 protein: CASSLNMPGTGNTGELFF

V gene: TRBV11-2
J gene: TRBJ1-2
clone size: .
D gene: .
CDR3 DNA: TGTGCCAGCAGCTCCACAGGAATCTATGGCTACACCTTC
CDR3 protein: CASSSTGIYGYTF

V gene: TRBV4-1
J gene: TRBJ2-7
clone size: .
D gene: .
CDR3 DNA: TGCGCCAGCAGCCAAGGGGCTTTGGGCAACGAGCAGTACTTC
CDR3 protein: CASSQGALGNEQYF

V gene: TRBV7-9
J gene: TRBJ1-1
clone size: .
D gene: .
CDR3 DNA: TGTGCCAGCAACGACAAGGAGGGATGGGGAACTGAAGCTTTCTTT
CDR3 protein: CASNDKEGWGTEAFF

V gene: TRBV5-1
J gene: TRBJ2-1
clone size: .
D gene: TRBD2
CDR3 DNA: TGCGCCAGCAGCTTGGTGGGTAGCGGGGCTTCCTACAATGAGCAGTTCTTC
CDR3 protein: CASSLVGSGASYNEQFF

V gene: TRBV7-3
J gene: TRBJ2-7
clone size: .
D gene: .
CDR3 DNA: TGTGCCAGCAGCTTAACGCCCGCGCCCGAGCAGTACTTC
CDR3 protein: CASSLTPAPEQYF

V gene: TRBV6-1
J gene: TRBJ1-4
clone size: .
D gene: .
CDR3 DNA: TGTGCCAGCAGTGGTTGGGGGGGGGCAACTAATGAAAAACTGTTTTTT
CDR3 protein: CASSGWGGATNEKLFF

V gene: TRBV30
J gene: TRBJ1-5
clone size: .
D gene: .
CDR3 DNA: TGTGCCTGGAGTGCCTGGACGGGAGTTCAGCCCCAGCATTTT
CDR3 protein: CAWSAWTGVQPQHF

V gene: TRBV28
J gene: TRBJ2-2
clone size: .
D gene: .
CDR3 DNA: TGTGCCAGCAGTTTATTAGAGGGTACCGGGGAGCTGTTTTTT
CDR3 protein: CASSLLEGTGELFF

V gene: TRBV19
J gene: TRBJ2-7
clone size: few
D gene: .
CDR3 DNA: TGTGCCAGTAGTATAATAGGGAGCTCCTACGAGCAGTACTTC
CDR3 protein: CASSIIGSSYEQYF

V gene: TRBV2
J gene: TRBJ1-6
clone size: few
D gene: .
CDR3 DNA: TGTGCCAGCAGTGGGGCCCATAATTCACCCCTCCACTTT
CDR3 protein: CASSGAHNSPLHF

V gene: TRBV7-2
J gene: TRBJ1-2
clone size: .
D gene: TRBD1
CDR3 DNA: TGTGCCAGCAGCCCAGACAGGGGGTATGGCTACACCTTC
CDR3 protein: CASSPDRGYGYTF

V gene: TRBV7-4
J gene: TRBJ1-6
clone size: .
D gene: TRBD1
CDR3 DNA: TGTGCCAGCAGCTTAGAGGCAGGGGGCTACTATAATTCACCCCTCCACTTT
CDR3 protein: CASSLEAGGYYNSPLHF

V gene: TRBV7-2
J gene: TRBJ1-5
clone size: .
D gene: .
CDR3 DNA: TGTGCCAGCAGCTTCAATGCCAGGGACAATCAGCCCCAGCATTTT
CDR3 protein: CASSFNARDNQPQHF

V gene: TRBV7-2
J gene: TRBJ2-2
clone size: .
D gene: TRBD1
CDR3 DNA: TGTGCCAGCAGCTTAGGGCAGGGGGCCTGGGAGCTGTTTTTT
CDR3 protein: CASSLGQGAWELFF

V gene: TRBV5-4
J gene: TRBJ2-3
clone size: .
D gene: TRBD1
CDR3 DNA: TGTGCCAGCAGCCCGGGACAGGGGAATACGCAGTATTTT
CDR3 protein: CASSPGQGNTQYF

V gene: TRBV11-3
J gene: TRBJ2-7
clone size: few
D gene: TRBD1
CDR3 DNA: TGTGCCAGCAGCTTAAGGGACAGGGGCTACGAGCAGTACTTC
CDR3 protein: CASSLRDRGYEQYF

V gene: TRBV7-9
J gene: TRBJ1-2
clone size: few
D gene: TRBD1
CDR3 DNA: TGTGCCAGCAGCTCGGACAGGGGGTTCGGTGGCTACACCTTC
CDR3 protein: CASSSDRGFGGYTF

V gene: TRBV27
J gene: TRBJ2-7
clone size: .
D gene: TRBD2
CDR3 DNA: TGTGCCAGCAGTTTAGGACTAGCGGGGGGATCCTACGAGCAGTACTTC
CDR3 protein: CASSLGLAGGSYEQYF

V gene: TRBV2
J gene: TRBJ2-2
clone size: .
D gene: .
CDR3 DNA: TGTGCCACCCAATATGGGGGCCCGAACACCGGGGAGCTGTTTTTT
CDR3 protein: CATQYGGPNTGELFF

V gene: TRBV28
J gene: TRBJ1-6
clone size: .
D gene: .
CDR3 DNA: TGTGCCAGCAGCTTGACGGGGAGCATCAATTCACCCCTCCACTTT
CDR3 protein: CASSLTGSINSPLHF

V gene: TRBV14
J gene: TRBJ2-2
clone size: .
D gene: .
CDR3 DNA: TGTGCCAGCAGCCGCTACTATTACACCGGGGAGCTGTTTTTT
CDR3 protein: CASSRYYYTGELFF

V gene: TRBV28
J gene: TRBJ2-7
clone size: .
D gene: TRBD1
CDR3 DNA: TGTGCCAGCAGTTTTAGGGACAGGACTTCCTACGAGCAGTACTTC
CDR3 protein: CASSFRDRTSYEQYF

V gene: TRBV28
J gene: TRBJ2-7
clone size: .
D gene: TRBD1
CDR3 DNA: TGTGCCAGCAGTTCGGGACAGGGTGAAGAGCAGTACTTC
CDR3 protein: CASSSGQGEEQYF

V gene: TRBV7-9
J gene: TRBJ1-2
clone size: few
D gene: .
CDR3 DNA: TGTGCCAGCCTCCCAAAAGACAGTCGTTCTGGCTACACCTTC
CDR3 protein: CASLPKDSRSGYTF

V gene: TRBV27
J gene: TRBJ1-1
clone size: .
D gene: .
CDR3 DNA: TGTGCCAGCAGTTTGAAACAGGGTGGCACTGAAGCTTTCTTT
CDR3 protein: CASSLKQGGTEAFF